This TCR beta chain was identified during a study of T cells in Graves' hyperthyroidism and ophthalmopathy. Notes on the study in general: The model predicted ophthalmopathy a median around seven months before onset.

Patients were excluded because of uncontrolled infection, other autoimmune disease, pregnancy or lactation. Researchers amplified the TCR beta CDR3 regions from RNA transcripts. The TCR CDR3 was amplified in a first-round RT-PCR using the HTBI primer set. Each CDR3 protein is one row after TCRdb ran MiXCR on the multiplex PCR reads. Of 300,000 to 450,000 distinct CDR3 sequences in the sample, roughly 15% were seen once. This clonotype came up many times. What it binds is not known. The TCR sequence derives from a woman aged 30 to 39 with Graves' ophthalmopathy. Sequencing used blood.

CDR3 sequence: CASSLTSGAQYF. CDR3 DNA: TGTGCCAGCAGTTTGACTAGCGGGGCGCAGTATTTT. The gene calls are TRBV7-2 and TRBJ2-3; TRBD2 matches 11 bases. CDR1 is SGHTA and CDR2 is FQGNSA in the germline V gene. The CDR3 consists of 12 residues. Unmatched junction bases numbered 3, after V lost 6 bases and J lost 10 bases.